This T cell receptor (beta chain) emerged from a study of CD8 T cells in ankylosing spondylitis. Whole-study findings and limits: Disease-linked clones had a CD8+ phenotype and relatively low frequency in peripheral blood. A TCR beta motif of several highly homologous variants seemed to mark ankylosing spondylitis blood.

Quantitative barcoded 5'-RACE was used to prepare TCR beta libraries. TCRdb ran MiXCR on the 5' RACE reads and lists one entry per CDR3 protein. Here the sample spans about 160,000 distinct CDR3 sequences, 15% to 20% being singletons. Only a few counts were recorded for this clonotype. Its antigen is undetermined. The germline gives CDR1 SQVTM, CDR2 ANQGSEA. Deletions cut 4 bases from V and 3 bases from J, with 11 bases between. The length of the CDR3 is 13 residues. The clonotype was recovered from a male donor with ankylosing spondylitis or in good health (not recorded which). The chain links TRBV29-1 to TRBJ2-3; a possible D gene is TRBD1 (6 bases). The sample comprised blood, either unsorted or a sorted T cell fraction (not recorded which). Here the CDR3 reads CSVVGQGTDTQYF. The CDR3 nucleotides are TGCAGCGTTGTAGGGCAGGGGACAGATACGCAGTATTTT.